These T cell receptor beta chains were read from a single sample in a study of T cells in Graves' hyperthyroidism and ophthalmopathy. TCRdb passed the multiplex PCR reads through MiXCR, listing each CDR3 protein once. The table has 700,000 or so distinct CDR3 sequences, 14% seen once. The sample consisted of blood. These receptors all come from a woman aged 50 to 60 with Graves' ophthalmopathy. Both conserved end residues are part of each CDR3. A D gene is named only where the DNA matches it firmly. Expanded clones get a size class; other rows say once, few or many, or leave the size out.

size: many
D: -
J: TRBJ2-3
V: TRBV30
DNA: TGTGCCTGGAGTGTAGACCCCCGCACAGATACGCAGTATTTT
CDR3: CAWSVDPRTDTQYF

size: -
D: TRBD1
J: TRBJ2-7
V: TRBV10-3
DNA: TGTGCCATCAGGGACAGGGAATTCGTCTACGAGCAGTACTTC
CDR3: CAIRDREFVYEQYF

size: many
D: TRBD2
J: TRBJ2-3
V: TRBV7-2
DNA: TGTGCCAGCAGCCCCACACTAGCGGGAGTGACAGATACGCAGTATTTT
CDR3: CASSPTLAGVTDTQYF

size: -
D: TRBD2
J: TRBJ2-5
V: TRBV27
DNA: TGTGCCAGCAGTTTGTTGGCGGGAGGATCCTTGGAGACCCAGTACTTC
CDR3: CASSLLAGGSLETQYF

size: many
D: -
J: TRBJ1-1
V: TRBV6-1
DNA: TGTGCCAGCAGACTACTGACAGCTGCGAACACTGAAGCTTTCTTT
CDR3: CASRLLTAANTEAFF

size: -
D: TRBD2
J: TRBJ2-5
V: TRBV28
DNA: TGTGCCAGCATCGGACTAGCGGGAGGTACCGAGACCCAGTACTTC
CDR3: CASIGLAGGTETQYF

size: many
D: -
J: TRBJ2-5
V: TRBV12-3/TRBV12-4
DNA: TGTGCCAGCAGTTTGATCCGACGGGAGACCCAGTACTTC
CDR3: CASSLIRRETQYF

size: many
D: TRBD2
J: TRBJ2-3
V: TRBV28
DNA: TGTGCCACCTTTAGCGGGATCGCAGATACGCAGTATTTT
CDR3: CATFSGIADTQYF

size: few
D: -
J: TRBJ2-7
V: TRBV19
DNA: TGTGCCAGTAGTATCCCAGGCCTACCCTACGAGCAGTACTTC
CDR3: CASSIPGLPYEQYF

size: many
D: TRBD2
J: TRBJ2-3
V: TRBV20-1
DNA: TGCAGTGCTACACCTAGCGGTAGCACAGATACGCAGTATTTT
CDR3: CSATPSGSTDTQYF

size: many
D: TRBD2
J: TRBJ2-5
V: TRBV7-2
DNA: TGTGCCAGCAGCCCCCAGGGACTAGCGGGATTCGGCGAGACCCAGTACTTC
CDR3: CASSPQGLAGFGETQYF

size: -
D: -
J: TRBJ2-2
V: TRBV7-8
DNA: TGTGCCAGCAGCTTAGGTCGAGTTAACACCGGGGAGCTGTTTTTT
CDR3: CASSLGRVNTGELFF

size: few
D: TRBD2
J: TRBJ2-2
V: TRBV14
DNA: TGTGCCAGCAGCCAAGAACTAGCGGGAGTTGGCGGGGAGCTGTTTTTT
CDR3: CASSQELAGVGGELFF

size: -
D: -
J: TRBJ2-2
V: TRBV20-1
DNA: TGCAGTGCACGAGAGCGGGCGCTGTACACCGGGGAGCTGTTTTTT
CDR3: CSARERALYTGELFF

size: few
D: -
J: TRBJ1-1
V: TRBV25-1
DNA: TGTGCCAGCAACGGTCAAGGGAACACTGAAGCTTTCTTT
CDR3: CASNGQGNTEAFF

size: many
D: -
J: TRBJ1-2
V: TRBV30
DNA: TGTGCGCAGGGGTTTAACTATGGCTACACCTTC
CDR3: CAQGFNYGYTF

size: many
D: TRBD1
J: TRBJ1-5
V: TRBV12-3/TRBV12-4
DNA: TGTGCCAGCAGTTTAGGCGACAGGGCTTATAGCAATCAGCCCCAGCATTTT
CDR3: CASSLGDRAYSNQPQHF

size: -
D: -
J: TRBJ2-7
V: TRBV9
DNA: TGTGCCAGCAGCTTCGGGGGCGGCCCCGGGGACGAGCAGTACTTC
CDR3: CASSFGGGPGDEQYF

size: few
D: -
J: TRBJ1-1
V: TRBV4-3
DNA: TGCGCCAGCAGCCAGGGGGCGACCGGTATGAACACTGAAGCTTTCTTT
CDR3: CASSQGATGMNTEAFF

size: many
D: -
J: TRBJ1-1
V: TRBV11-2
DNA: TGTGCCAGCAGTCGGACAGCCCAGAACACTGAAGCTTTCTTT
CDR3: CASSRTAQNTEAFF

size: many
D: -
J: TRBJ2-5
V: TRBV27
DNA: TGTGCCAGCAGTTTATATGCAGGGGTTCCGATCATGAAAGAGACCCAGTACTTC
CDR3: CASSLYAGVPIMKETQYF

size: many
D: -
J: TRBJ1-4
V: TRBV7-8
DNA: TGTGCCAGCAGCTTAGCGGCAGGGAGCGAAAAACTGTTTTTT
CDR3: CASSLAAGSEKLFF

size: many
D: -
J: TRBJ2-5
V: TRBV7-2
DNA: TGTGCCAGCAGCTTAGTTATCCAAGAGACCCAGTACTTC
CDR3: CASSLVIQETQYF

size: many
D: -
J: TRBJ1-3
V: TRBV30
DNA: TGTGCCTGGAGTTATTTAATTGGAAACACCATATATTTT
CDR3: CAWSYLIGNTIYF

size: many
D: TRBD2
J: TRBJ2-1
V: TRBV7-2
DNA: TGTGCCAGCAGCCCAGGTGGCGGGAGGATAGATGAGCAGTTCTTC
CDR3: CASSPGGGRIDEQFF

size: few
D: -
J: TRBJ1-2
V: TRBV19
DNA: TGTGCCAGTATCCAGGACACCCTCGAGGGCTACACCTTC
CDR3: CASIQDTLEGYTF

size: many
D: -
J: TRBJ2-7
V: TRBV28
DNA: TGTGCCAGCAGTTTAAGTCAGCTCTACGAGCAGTACTTC
CDR3: CASSLSQLYEQYF

size: few
D: -
J: TRBJ2-1
V: TRBV12-3/TRBV12-4
DNA: TGTGCCAGCAGTTTATTTCTGGTCTCCGATGAGCAGTTCTTC
CDR3: CASSLFLVSDEQFF

size: many
D: TRBD2
J: TRBJ2-5
V: TRBV20-1
DNA: TGCAGTGCTCCTCCGGGGGGGGTCCAAGAGACCCAGTACTTC
CDR3: CSAPPGGVQETQYF

size: -
D: -
J: TRBJ1-5
V: TRBV24-1
DNA: TGTGCCACCAGTGATAGACAGCGCAATCAGCCCCAGCATTTT
CDR3: CATSDRQRNQPQHF

size: few
D: TRBD1
J: TRBJ1-1
V: TRBV15
DNA: TGTGCCACCAGCAGAATCTCCGGGACAGGGGAATTCTTT
CDR3: CATSRISGTGEFF

size: many
D: TRBD2
J: TRBJ2-3
V: TRBV7-6
DNA: TGTGCCAGCAGCCCGGGACTAGCGGCCCCCACAGATACGCAGTATTTT
CDR3: CASSPGLAAPTDTQYF

size: many
D: -
J: TRBJ2-7
V: TRBV5-1
DNA: TGCGCCAGCAGCTTGAATTCAGCTGACTCCTACGAGCAGTACTTC
CDR3: CASSLNSADSYEQYF

size: many
D: TRBD1
J: TRBJ1-2
V: TRBV20-1
DNA: TGCAGTGCCTCGGACAGGAATCGGGGCTACACCTTC
CDR3: CSASDRNRGYTF

size: many
D: -
J: TRBJ2-5
V: TRBV11-2
DNA: TGTGCCAGCAGCTTAAATAACATCCAAGAGACCCAGTACTTC
CDR3: CASSLNNIQETQYF

size: -
D: -
J: TRBJ1-6
V: TRBV7-2
DNA: TGTGCCAGCAGCTCGCGGGCAGGGACCTATAATTCACCCCTCCACTTT
CDR3: CASSSRAGTYNSPLHF

size: many
D: -
J: TRBJ2-1
V: TRBV18
DNA: TGTGCCAGCTCACCACAGGGATCTACCTACAATGAGCAGTTCTTC
CDR3: CASSPQGSTYNEQFF

size: many
D: -
J: TRBJ2-7
V: TRBV20-1
DNA: TGCAGTGCTAGTTTCCTCAACAACTACGAGCAGTACTTC
CDR3: CSASFLNNYEQYF

size: many
D: -
J: TRBJ1-1
V: TRBV20-1
DNA: TGCAGTGCTAGAACTCTGGGGGGGAACACTGAAGCTTTCTTT
CDR3: CSARTLGGNTEAFF

size: -
D: TRBD1
J: TRBJ2-7
V: TRBV5-8
DNA: TGTGCCAGCAGCTTGGTTCCGGGACAGGGGGGGAAGAGGCAGTACTTC
CDR3: CASSLVPGQGGKRQYF

size: many
D: -
J: TRBJ2-1
V: TRBV29-1
DNA: TGCAGCGTTGTTGGGTCGGGGAGAGTCTACAATGAGCAGTTCTTC
CDR3: CSVVGSGRVYNEQFF

size: -
D: TRBD2
J: TRBJ2-7
V: TRBV6-1
DNA: TGTGCCAGCAGGAGACTAGCGGGAGGCCCCTACGAGCAGTACTTC
CDR3: CASRRLAGGPYEQYF

size: -
D: TRBD2
J: TRBJ2-7
V: TRBV20-1
DNA: TGCAGTGCTAGACCATACCTAGCGGGCCTAACCTACGAGCAGTACTTC
CDR3: CSARPYLAGLTYEQYF

size: -
D: -
J: TRBJ1-5
V: TRBV20-1
DNA: TGCAGTGCTAGAAATTCGGCTCGGCACAATCAGCCCCAGCATTTT
CDR3: CSARNSARHNQPQHF

size: many
D: TRBD2
J: TRBJ2-1
V: TRBV11-2
DNA: TGTGCCAGCAGCTTACAACCCGGGACTAGCGGGAGAAATGAGCAGTTCTTC
CDR3: CASSLQPGTSGRNEQFF

size: many
D: TRBD2
J: TRBJ2-6
V: TRBV7-9
DNA: TGTGCCAGCAGCCCCCGTCGGACTAGCGGGAGAACTGGGGCCAACGTCCTGACTTTC
CDR3: CASSPRRTSGRTGANVLTF

size: many
D: TRBD1
J: TRBJ2-7
V: TRBV28
DNA: TGTGCCAGCGGGACAGCCTCCTACGAGCAGTACTTC
CDR3: CASGTASYEQYF

size: few
D: -
J: TRBJ1-1
V: TRBV4-3
DNA: TGCGCCAGCAGCTCAGGGGTGGGCACTGAAGCTTTCTTT
CDR3: CASSSGVGTEAFF

size: -
D: TRBD2
J: TRBJ2-1
V: TRBV6-2/TRBV6-3
DNA: TGTGCCAGCAGGGGAGGGACTAGCGGGAGAAGGAGCTCCTACAATGAGCAGTTCTTC
CDR3: CASRGGTSGRRSSYNEQFF

size: few
D: TRBD2
J: TRBJ2-5
V: TRBV20-1
DNA: TGCAGTGCTAGAGTCCCAGCGGGAGGACGGGAGACCCAGTACTTC
CDR3: CSARVPAGGRETQYF

size: many
D: TRBD2
J: TRBJ2-3
V: TRBV7-2
DNA: TGTGCCAGCAGCTTAGGGGGACTAGCGGAAATGCAGTATTTT
CDR3: CASSLGGLAEMQYF

size: many
D: -
J: TRBJ1-1
V: TRBV27
DNA: TGTGCCAGCAGGGTACTCCCGCAGAACACTGAAGCTTTCTTT
CDR3: CASRVLPQNTEAFF